The clone carrying this T cell receptor beta chain was detected many times. Its antigen remains unknown. Sample-barcoded 5' priming and a J-beta primer mix drove a second PCR of roughly 6 to 12 cycles. In TCRdb, the 5' RACE reads were re-called with MiXCR into one record per CDR3 protein. This repertoire shows around 320,000 distinct CDR3 sequences, around 30% found once; its top ten account for 29%. This sample stems from a study of blood T cells in healthy people across ages. Study findings and constraints: Higher naive T cell percentage went strongly together with higher TCR beta diversity. Older age went with lower TCR beta diversity per million T cells, in a roughly linear way.

This TCR was sampled from a woman in her 70s in good health. The sample consisted of blood.

The CDR3 coding sequence is TGCGCCAGCAGCTTGGGACGGGGAGGTCCGGATGAGCAGTTCTTC. This translates into CASSLGRGGPDEQFF. The chain employs TRBV5-1 and TRBJ2-1; D is perhaps TRBD2 (6 bases). V was clipped by 0 bases and J by 8 bases, with 15 bases between them. The CDR3 is made up of 15 amino acids. CDR1 and CDR2 from the germline V gene are SGHRS and YFSETQ.